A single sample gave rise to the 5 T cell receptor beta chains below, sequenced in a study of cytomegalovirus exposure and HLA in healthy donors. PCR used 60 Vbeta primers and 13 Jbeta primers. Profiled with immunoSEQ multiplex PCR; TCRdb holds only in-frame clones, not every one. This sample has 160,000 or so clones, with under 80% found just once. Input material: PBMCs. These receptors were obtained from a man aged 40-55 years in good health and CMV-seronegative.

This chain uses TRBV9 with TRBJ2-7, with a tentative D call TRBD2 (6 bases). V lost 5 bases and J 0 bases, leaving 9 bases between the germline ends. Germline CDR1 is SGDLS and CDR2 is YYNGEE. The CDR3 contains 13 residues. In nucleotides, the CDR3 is TGTGCCAGCAGTGGCGGGGACTCCTACGAGCAGTACTTC. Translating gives CASSGGDSYEQYF.

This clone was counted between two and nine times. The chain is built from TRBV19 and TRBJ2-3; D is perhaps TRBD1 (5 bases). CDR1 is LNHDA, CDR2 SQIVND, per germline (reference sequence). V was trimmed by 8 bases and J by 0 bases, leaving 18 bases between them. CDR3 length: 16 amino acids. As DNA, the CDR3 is TGTGCCAGTTCTACCCTAGGGGTCCCTAGCACAGATACGCAGTATTTT. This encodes CASSTLGVPSTDTQYF.

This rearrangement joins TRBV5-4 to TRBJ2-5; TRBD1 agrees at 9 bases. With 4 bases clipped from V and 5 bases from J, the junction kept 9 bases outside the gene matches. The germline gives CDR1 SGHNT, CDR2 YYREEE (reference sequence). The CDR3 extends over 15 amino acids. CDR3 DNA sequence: TGTGCCAGCAGCCGATTGGGAGGACAGGGGGAGACCCAGTACTTC. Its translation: CASSRLGGQGETQYF.

For the CDR3, the DNA is TGCGCCAGCAGTGCCGGGATCGGAAACACCATATATTTT. This encodes CASSAGIGNTIYF. The chain joins TRBV10-1 to TRBJ1-3; D gene ambiguous. Germline-derived CDR1 and CDR2 are WNHNN and SYGVQD (reference sequence). The V end lost 4 bases, the J end lost 4 bases, and 8 bases lay between the germline ends. The CDR3 is 13 amino acids.

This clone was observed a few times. Here the CDR3 DNA reads TGCGCCAGCAGCCAAGTCGGTAGCGGGCCGGGGGAGACCCAGTACTTC. Protein: CASSQVGSGPGETQYF. The V and J genes are TRBV4-1 and TRBJ2-5, with 7 bases identical to TRBD2. The CDR3 consists of 16 residues. CDR1 and CDR2 from the germline V gene are MGHRA and YSYEKL. J lost 5 bases, V lost 1 base, and 10 bases had no gene match.